This T cell receptor beta chain comes out of a study of blood T cell repertoires in COVID-19. At the level of the study: Nucleic acid was either cDNA or gDNA, and it came from T cells, B-cell-depleted T cells, or PBMCs.

Assay used: immunoSEQ multiplex PCR; TCRdb lists only in-frame clones, some missing. In the table there are about 200,000 clones, around 86% of which are singletons. The participants were between roughly 18 and 100 years old and came from roughly 24 US areas. The source is a woman aged 40 to 50 with acute COVID-19. The sequencing sample was made of PBMCs or T cells enriched from blood (not recorded which).

CDR3 protein: CASARTGGIAGELFF. As DNA, the CDR3 is TGTGCCAGCGCGAGGACAGGGGGTATAGCCGGGGAGCTGTTTTTT. This chain connects TRBV28 to TRBJ2-2; 10 positions agree with TRBD1. CDR1 is MDHEN, CDR2 SYDVKM, per germline. V lost 8 bases and J lost 6; bases outside the gene matches: 9. This CDR3 contains 15 residues.